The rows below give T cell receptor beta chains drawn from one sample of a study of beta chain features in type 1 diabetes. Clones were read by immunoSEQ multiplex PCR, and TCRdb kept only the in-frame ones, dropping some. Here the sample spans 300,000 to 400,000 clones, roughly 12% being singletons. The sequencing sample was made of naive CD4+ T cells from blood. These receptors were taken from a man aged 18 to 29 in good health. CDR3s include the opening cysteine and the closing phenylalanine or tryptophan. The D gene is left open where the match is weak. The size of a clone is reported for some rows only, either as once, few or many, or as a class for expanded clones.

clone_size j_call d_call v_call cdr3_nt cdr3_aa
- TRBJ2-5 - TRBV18 TGTGCCAGCTCACCACCTTCCAGGGTTTGGGAGACCCAGTACTTC CASSPPSRVWETQYF
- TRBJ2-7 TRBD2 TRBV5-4 TGTGCCAGCAGCTCGACTAGCGGGAGTCCCTACGAGCAGTACTTC CASSSTSGSPYEQYF
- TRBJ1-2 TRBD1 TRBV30 TGTGCCTGGTCCTTTCCGCCAGGGGGTGACTATGGCTACACCTTC CAWSFPPGGDYGYTF
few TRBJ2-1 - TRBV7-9 TGTGCCAGCAGCCCCCCTCGGAGATTAACCTACAATGAGCAGTTCTTC CASSPPRRLTYNEQFF
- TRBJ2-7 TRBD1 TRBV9 TGTGCCAGCAGCGTAACCGAAACGAGGACAGGGGGGGAGCAGTACTTC CASSVTETRTGGEQYF
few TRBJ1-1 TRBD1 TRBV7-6 TGTGCCAGCAGCTCTGGACAGGGACACACTGAAGCTTTCTTT CASSSGQGHTEAFF
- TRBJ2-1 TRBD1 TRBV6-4 TGTGCCAGCAGTCCGGACAGGGAGAGTGGAAATGAGCAGTTCTTC CASSPDRESGNEQFF
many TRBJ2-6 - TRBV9 TGTGCCAGCAGCGTCGAGTACTCTGGGGCCAACGTCCTGACTTTC CASSVEYSGANVLTF
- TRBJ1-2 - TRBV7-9 TGTGCCAGCAGCTTAGCCCCAGCAGGGCGCTATGGCTACACCTTC CASSLAPAGRYGYTF
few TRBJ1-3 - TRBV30 TGTGCCTGGGGTTCGACAGCAGTTTACTCTGGAAACACCATATATTTT CAWGSTAVYSGNTIYF
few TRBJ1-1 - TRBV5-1 TGCGCCAGCAGCTTGGGGGGCGCGGGGACTGAAGCTTTCTTT CASSLGGAGTEAFF
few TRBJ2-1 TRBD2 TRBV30 TGTGCCTGGAGCGTCATAATAGCGGGCTCCTACAATGAGCAGTTCTTC CAWSVIIAGSYNEQFF
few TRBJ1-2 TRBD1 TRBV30 TGTGCCTGGAGTGTTCCTCCCTATCAGGGGGCTCACTATGGCTACACCTTC CAWSVPPYQGAHYGYTF
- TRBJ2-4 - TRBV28 TGTGCCAGCAGCTTCCCTATAGCGTCGCGGATACTAGCCAAAAACATTCAGTACTTC CASSFPIASRILAKNIQYF
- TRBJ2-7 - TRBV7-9 TGTGCCAGCAGCTTAGGACAGCGTCTCGGTTACGAGCAGTACTTC CASSLGQRLGYEQYF
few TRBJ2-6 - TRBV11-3 TGTGCCAGCAGCTCCGGGGTGGGGACTGGGGCCAACGTCCTGACTTTC CASSSGVGTGANVLTF
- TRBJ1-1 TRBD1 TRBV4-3 TGCGCCAGCAGCCAAGACTACAGGGGCACTGAAGCTTTCTTT CASSQDYRGTEAFF
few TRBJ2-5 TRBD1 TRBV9 TGTGCCAGCAGCGTACAGGGGGCGAGTGGTGGAGAGACCCAGTACTTC CASSVQGASGGETQYF
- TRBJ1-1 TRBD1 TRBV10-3 TGTGCCATCAGGGGACAGGCAACTGAAGCTTTCTTT CAIRGQATEAFF
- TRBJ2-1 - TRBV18 TGTGCCAGCTCACCCTTAACAGGGAAGGATGAGCAGTTCTTC CASSPLTGKDEQFF
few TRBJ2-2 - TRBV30 TGTGCCTGGAACAGGGTCTCCGGGGAGCTGTTTTTT CAWNRVSGELFF
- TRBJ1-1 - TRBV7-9 TGTGCCAGCAGCACCCAGAATACTGAAGCTTTCTTT CASSTQNTEAFF
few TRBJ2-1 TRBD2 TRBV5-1 TGCGCCAGCAGCTTGGACGGGGTCCCGGGACTAGTCAGTAATGAGCAGTTCTTC CASSLDGVPGLVSNEQFF
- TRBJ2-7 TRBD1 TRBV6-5 TGTGCCAGCAGTTACTCAGGGGGCGCAGGCGAGCAGTACTTC CASSYSGGAGEQYF
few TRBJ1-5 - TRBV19 TGTGCCAGTAGTATGGAGGGAATCGGCAATCAGCCCCAGCATTTT CASSMEGIGNQPQHF
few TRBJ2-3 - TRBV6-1 TGTGCCAGCAGTAAAGGACAGACTAGCACAGATACGCAGTATTTT CASSKGQTSTDTQYF
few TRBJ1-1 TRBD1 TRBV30 TGTGCCCGGAAGGGACAGCCGAACACTGAAGCTTTCTTT CARKGQPNTEAFF
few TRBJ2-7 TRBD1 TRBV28 TGTGCCAGCAGTTTGGGGGCCACAGGGGCCTACGAGCAGTACTTC CASSLGATGAYEQYF
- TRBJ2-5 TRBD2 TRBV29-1 TGCAGCGTGAGGCCCGGGACTAGCGGGAGTACTGAGACCCAGTACTTC CSVRPGTSGSTETQYF
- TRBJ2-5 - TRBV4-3 TGCGCCAGCAGCCCCAGGGCGGGGGCAGCCCAAGAGACCCAGTACTTC CASSPRAGAAQETQYF
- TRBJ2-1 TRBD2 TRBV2 TGTGCCAGCACCCCGGGAGGCCGGACCCTGCCGTTCTTC CASTPGGRTLPFF
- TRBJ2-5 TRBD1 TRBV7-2 TGTGCCAGCAGCCGAATTTACAGGGGAGAGACCCAGTACTTC CASSRIYRGETQYF
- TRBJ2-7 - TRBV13 TGTGCCAGCAGCTTAGTATTTCGGACTCCCGGTCTCTACGAGCAGTACTTC CASSLVFRTPGLYEQYF
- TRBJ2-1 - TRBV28 TGTGCCAGCAGTCCGGGGACTTACAATGAGCAGTTCTTC CASSPGTYNEQFF
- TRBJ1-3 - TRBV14 TGTGCCAGCAGCCTATGGGACACCTCTGGAAACACCATATATTTT CASSLWDTSGNTIYF
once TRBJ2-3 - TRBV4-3 TGCGCCAGCAGCCAAGAGGACGAGATTCCGAGGGGGAAGTCACGGGATACGCAGTATTTT CASSQEDEIPRGKSRDTQYF
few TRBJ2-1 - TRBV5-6 TGTGCCAGCAGCTGGAGGGGAAATGAGCAGTTCTTC CASSWRGNEQFF
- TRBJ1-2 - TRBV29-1 TGCAGCGTTGTTGCGACAGGTGGAAACTATGGCTACACCTTC CSVVATGGNYGYTF
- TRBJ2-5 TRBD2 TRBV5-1 TGCGCCAGCAGCGCGGGGACTAGTCGGGAGACCCAGTACTTC CASSAGTSRETQYF
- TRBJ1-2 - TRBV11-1 TGTGCCAGCAGCTTGGGCCGAATGCATGGCTACACCTTC CASSLGRMHGYTF